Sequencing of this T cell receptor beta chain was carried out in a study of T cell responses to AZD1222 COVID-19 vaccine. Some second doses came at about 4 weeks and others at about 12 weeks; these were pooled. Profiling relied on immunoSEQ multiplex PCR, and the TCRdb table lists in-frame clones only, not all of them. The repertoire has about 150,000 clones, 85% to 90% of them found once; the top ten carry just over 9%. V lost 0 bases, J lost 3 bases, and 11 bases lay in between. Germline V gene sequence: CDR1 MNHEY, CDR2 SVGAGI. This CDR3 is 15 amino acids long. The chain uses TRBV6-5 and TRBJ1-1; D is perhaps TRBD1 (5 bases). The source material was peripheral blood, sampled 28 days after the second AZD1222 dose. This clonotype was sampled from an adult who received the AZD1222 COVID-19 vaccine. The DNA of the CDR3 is TGTGCCAGCAGTTACTCATGGGGGGAAGACACTGAAGCTTTCTTT. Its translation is CASSYSWGEDTEAFF.